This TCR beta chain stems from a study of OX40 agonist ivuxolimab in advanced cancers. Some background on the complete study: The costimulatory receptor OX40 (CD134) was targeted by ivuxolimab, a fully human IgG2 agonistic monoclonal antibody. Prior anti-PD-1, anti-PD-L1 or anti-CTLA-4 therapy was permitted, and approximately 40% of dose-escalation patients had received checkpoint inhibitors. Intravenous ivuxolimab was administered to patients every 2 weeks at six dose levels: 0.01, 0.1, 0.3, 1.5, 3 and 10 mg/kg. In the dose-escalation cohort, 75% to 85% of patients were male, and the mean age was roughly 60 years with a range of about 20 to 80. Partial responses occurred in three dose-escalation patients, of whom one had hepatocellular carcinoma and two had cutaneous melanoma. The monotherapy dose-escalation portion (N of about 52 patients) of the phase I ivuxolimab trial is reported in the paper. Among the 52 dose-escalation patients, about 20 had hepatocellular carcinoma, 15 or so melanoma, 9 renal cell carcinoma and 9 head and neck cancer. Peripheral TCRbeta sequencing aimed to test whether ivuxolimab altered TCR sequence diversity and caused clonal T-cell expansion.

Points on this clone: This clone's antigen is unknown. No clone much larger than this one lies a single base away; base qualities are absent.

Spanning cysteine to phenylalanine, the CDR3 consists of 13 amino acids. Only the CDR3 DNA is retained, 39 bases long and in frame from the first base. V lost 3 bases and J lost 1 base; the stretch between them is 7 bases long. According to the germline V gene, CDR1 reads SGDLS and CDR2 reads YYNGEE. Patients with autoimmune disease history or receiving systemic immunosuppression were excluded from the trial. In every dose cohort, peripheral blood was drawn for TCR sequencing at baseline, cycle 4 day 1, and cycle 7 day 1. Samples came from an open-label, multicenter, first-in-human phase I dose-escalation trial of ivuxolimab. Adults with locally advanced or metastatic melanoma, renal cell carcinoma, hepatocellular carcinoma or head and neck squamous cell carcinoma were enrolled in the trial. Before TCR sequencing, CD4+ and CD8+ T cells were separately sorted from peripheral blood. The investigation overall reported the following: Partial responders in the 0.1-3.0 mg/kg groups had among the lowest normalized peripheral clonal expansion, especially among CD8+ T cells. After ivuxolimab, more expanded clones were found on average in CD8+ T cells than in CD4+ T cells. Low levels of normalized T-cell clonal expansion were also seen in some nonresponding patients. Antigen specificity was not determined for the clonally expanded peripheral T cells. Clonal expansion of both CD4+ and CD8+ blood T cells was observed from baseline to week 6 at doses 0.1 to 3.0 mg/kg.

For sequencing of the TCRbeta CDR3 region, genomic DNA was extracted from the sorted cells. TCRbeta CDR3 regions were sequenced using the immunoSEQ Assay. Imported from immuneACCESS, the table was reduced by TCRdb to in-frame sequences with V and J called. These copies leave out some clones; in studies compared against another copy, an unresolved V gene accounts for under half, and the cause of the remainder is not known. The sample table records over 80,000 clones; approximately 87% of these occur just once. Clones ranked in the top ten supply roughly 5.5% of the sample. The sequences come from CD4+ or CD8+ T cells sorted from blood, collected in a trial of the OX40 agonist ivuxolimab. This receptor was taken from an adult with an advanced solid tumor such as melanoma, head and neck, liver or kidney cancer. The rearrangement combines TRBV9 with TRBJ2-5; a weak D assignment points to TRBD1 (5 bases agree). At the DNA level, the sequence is TGTGCCAGCAGCGAGGGGCCCCAAGAGACCCAGTACTTC. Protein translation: CASSEGPQETQYF.